The 9 T cell receptor beta chains reported below all come from one sample, sequenced in a study of PD-L1 blockade in urothelial cancer. The time point: pretreatment peripheral blood. Profiled with immunoSEQ multiplex PCR; TCRdb holds only in-frame clones, not every one. The sample holds 70,000 to 85,000 clones, roughly 90% seen once. Specimen: PBMCs, collected around atezolizumab (anti-PD-L1) treatment. The origin of the receptors is a man aged 70 or older with urothelial cancer.

This rearrangement joins TRBV5-6 to TRBJ1-5; 9 nucleotides agree with TRBD1. The CDR3 has 15 amino acids. Looked up from germline, CDR1 is SGHDT and CDR2 is YYEEEE. The J segment lost 5 bases and the V segment lost 4 bases, leaving 7 bases of the junction unmatched. In DNA, the CDR3 is TGTGCCAGCAGCCGGACAGGGGTTACCGATCAGCCCCAGCATTTT. It encodes CASSRTGVTDQPQHF. The full variable domain, its missing parts supplied by reference TRBV5-6 and TRBJ1-5, is DAGVTQSPTHLIKTRGQQVTLRCSPKSGHDTVSWYQQALGQGPQFIFQYYEEEERQRGNFPDRFSGHQFPNYSSELNVNALLLGDSALYLCASSRTGVTDQPQHFGDGTRLSIL.

This clone was picked up a small number of times. The CDR3 sequence: CASSGLAGVHGELFF. DNA of the CDR3: TGTGCCAGCAGTGGTCTAGCGGGAGTCCACGGGGAGCTGTTTTTT. This chain joins TRBV6-1 and TRBJ2-2, with 10 bases that match TRBD2. V shed 4 bases, J shed 7 bases, and the junction held 6 bases outside the gene matches. Germline CDR1 reads MNHNS; CDR2 reads SASEGT. The CDR3 extends over 15 amino acids.

The rearrangement uses TRBV6-5 and TRBJ2-5; the D is unclear. V gave up 6 bases and J gave up 5 bases, with 19 bases separating them. The CDR3 loop spans 15 amino acids. Per the germline V gene, CDR1 is MNHEY and CDR2 is SVGAGI. DNA for the CDR3: TGTGCCAGCAGACCCCTAAGCGCCGCCTGGGAGACCCAGTACTTC. It encodes CASRPLSAAWETQYF.

The chain is built from TRBV10-1 and TRBJ2-1; 11 bases match TRBD2. J gave up 7 bases and V 5 bases, and 7 bases lay outside the gene matches. The germline V gene encodes CDR1 WNHNN and CDR2 SYGVQD (reference sequence). This CDR3 is built from 15 residues. The CDR3 DNA follows: TGCGCCAGCAGTACCCTAGCGGGAGGTCAGAATGAGCAGTTCTTC. Protein: CASSTLAGGQNEQFF.

This chain connects TRBV10-3 to TRBJ2-7; no clear D. CDR1 ENHRY and CDR2 SYGVKD come from the germline V gene. The CDR3 covers 13 residues. The germline V and J ends were trimmed by 0 bases and 3 bases, with 6 bases remaining between them. The CDR3 bases are TGTGCCATCAGTGAGTCTAACGGCTACGAGCAGTACTTC. It yields the protein CAISESNGYEQYF.

The chain couples TRBV10-3 to TRBJ2-1, with a possible D match to TRBD2 (7 bases). V was pared by 6 bases and J by 3 bases, with 15 bases between. The CDR3 has 15 amino acids. CDR1 is ENHRY and CDR2 is SYGVKD in the germline V gene. CDR3 in amino acids: CAIRDLGGDYNEQFF. CDR3 nucleotides: TGTGCCATCAGGGATCTAGGGGGGGACTACAATGAGCAGTTCTTC.

The V call is TRBV25-1, the J call TRBJ2-3; TRBD2 matches at 7 bases. CDR1 and CDR2 (germline): MGHDK, SYGVNS. V gave up 6 bases and J gave up 0 bases; unmatched junction bases: 6. The CDR3 covers 15 residues. The CDR3 spells CASSAIAGSTDTQYF. The CDR3 DNA is TGTGCCAGCAGCGCGATAGCGGGTAGCACAGATACGCAGTATTTT. The whole variable domain, filled in from reference TRBV25-1 and TRBJ2-3, reads EADIYQTPRYLVIGTGKKITLECSQTMGHDKMYWYQQDPGMELHLIHYSYGVNSTEKGDLSSESTVSRIRTEHFPLTLESARPSHTSQYLCASSAIAGSTDTQYFGPGTRLTVL.

The chain has TRBV11-2 and TRBJ1-1, with 8 bases identical to TRBD1. J was trimmed by 1 base and V by 5 bases; bases with no gene match: 18. Per the germline V gene, CDR1 is SGHAT and CDR2 is FQNNGV. CDR3 length equals 19 residues. This chain's CDR3 is CASSPRVGTGGIRNTEAFF. The DNA of the CDR3 is TGTGCCAGCAGCCCCCGAGTGGGTACAGGGGGGATTAGGAACACTGAAGCTTTCTTT.

This clone occurred once. The genes are TRBV5-6 and TRBJ2-7; tentatively, D is TRBD2 (6 bases). V lost 6 bases and J lost 3, with 22 bases in between. Germline CDR1 is SGHDT and CDR2 is YYEEEE. CDR3 length equals 16 residues. CDR3 amino acids: CASKYRVGKGLYEQYF. The CDR3 coding sequence is TGTGCCAGCAAATATAGGGTGGGGAAGGGACTCTACGAGCAGTACTTC.